These 22 T cell receptor beta chains originate from one sample sequenced in a study of blood T cell repertoires in COVID-19. TCRdb's copy holds only in-frame clones and misses some; the assay was immunoSEQ multiplex PCR. Here the sample spans some 150,000 clones, around 81% being singletons. Sequencing used peripheral blood. Receptors were obtained from a man aged 55 to 70 with active or convalescent COVID-19.

V usage is TRBV5-8 and J usage is TRBJ2-7, with 9 positions matching TRBD1. Germline trimming cut 4 bases from V and 2 bases from J; bases unmatched to any gene: 16. Germline assignment: CDR1 SGHTS and CDR2 YDEGEE. CDR3 length: 18 amino acids. CDR3 protein: CASSGTWGQGTITYEQYF. The CDR3 DNA reads TGTGCCAGCAGCGGTACCTGGGGACAGGGAACAATTACCTACGAGCAGTACTTC.

J is TRBJ1-2 and V is TRBV5-6; TRBD1 matches 8 bases. The trim removed 0 bases at V and 8 bases at J, leaving 3 bases unmatched. Per germline, CDR1 SGHDT and CDR2 YYEEEE. This CDR3 spans 13 amino acids. Here the CDR3 reads CASSLGQGNGYTF. The CDR3 nucleotides are TGTGCCAGCAGCTTGGGACAGGGGAACGGCTACACCTTC.

This sequence joins TRBV11-3 and TRBJ2-7; D is possibly TRBD2 (7 bases). This CDR3 has 15 amino acids. V lost 5 bases and J lost 2, with 16 bases in between. Per the germline V gene, CDR1 is SGHNT and CDR2 is YENEEA. The CDR3 loop is CASSQGGGGTYEQYF. The CDR3 coding sequence is TGTGCCAGCAGCCAAGGGGGAGGGGGAACCTACGAGCAGTACTTC. The full variable domain, in which reference TRBV11-3 and TRBJ2-7 provide the parts outside the CDR3, is EAGVVQSPRYKIIEKKQPVAFWCNPISGHNTLYWYLQNLGQGPELLIRYENEEAVDDSQLPKDRFSAERLKGVDSTLKIQPAELGDSAVYLCASSQGGGGTYEQYFGPGTRLTVT.

V is TRBV9 and J is TRBJ1-6; D call uncertain. The V end was cut by 0 bases, the J end by 9 bases, with 19 bases between. This CDR3 contains 17 residues. Germline values: CDR1 SGDLS, CDR2 YYNGEE. CDR3 in DNA: TGTGCCAGCAGCGTAGGTCTTGGCACAGCGGGAGGTTCACCCCTCCACTTT. As protein: CASSVGLGTAGGSPLHF.

A few counts support this clone. The chain recombines TRBV5-8 with TRBJ2-7, with D perhaps TRBD1 (5 bases). CDR1 and CDR2 from the germline V gene are SGHTS and YDEGEE. Trimming took off 2 bases at V and 5 bases at J, with 8 bases between the two ends. CDR3 length: 12 residues. CDR3 in DNA: TGTGCCAGCAGCTTCAGGACAAACGAGCAGTACTTC. It is translated as CASSFRTNEQYF. The whole variable domain, filled in from reference TRBV5-8 and TRBJ2-7, reads EAGVTQSPTHLIKTRGQQATLRCSPISGHTSVYWYQQALGLGLQFLLWYDEGEERNRGNFPPRFSGRQFPNYSSELNVNALELEDSALYLCASSFRTNEQYFGPGTRLTVT.

The V call is TRBV19, the J call TRBJ2-2; D perhaps matches TRBD2 (6 bases). V was trimmed by 1 base and J by 6 bases, leaving 12 bases between them. In germline, CDR1 is LNHDA, CDR2 SQIVND (reference sequence). The CDR3 totals 15 residues. DNA for the CDR3: TGTGCCAGTAGTATAGCGGAGGGGTTCGCCGGGGAGCTGTTTTTT. Residues: CASSIAEGFAGELFF.

CDR3 coding DNA: TGCGCCAGCAGCCAAGGGGTCACGGGGGGGCCCTTGGGGACCCAGTACTTC. It translates to CASSQGVTGGPLGTQYF. The chain combines TRBV4-3 with TRBJ2-5; 8 bases are shared with TRBD2. Germline lookup yields CDR1 LGHNA and CDR2 YSLEER. V dropped 1 base and J dropped 7; count of bases not matched to a gene: 14. The CDR3 covers 17 residues.

This chain uses TRBV19 with TRBJ1-4; D not resolved. The germline V and J ends were trimmed by 1 base and 7 bases, with 10 bases remaining between them. There are 14 residues in the CDR3. Germline V gene lookup returns CDR1 LNHDA and CDR2 SQIVND (reference sequence). The CDR3 reads CASSIGAAGEKLFF. The CDR3 DNA is TGTGCCAGTAGTATAGGGGCCGCCGGTGAAAAACTGTTTTTT. The variable domain in full, with the rest retrieved from reference TRBV19 and TRBJ1-4, is DGGITQSPKYLFRKEGQNVTLSCEQNLNHDAMYWYRQDPGQGLRLIYYSQIVNDFQKGDIAEGYSVSREKKESFPLTVTSAQKNPTAFYLCASSIGAAGEKLFFGSGTQLSVL.

The rearrangement links TRBV19 to TRBJ2-2, with D perhaps matching TRBD1 (6 bases). The germline V gene encodes CDR1 LNHDA and CDR2 SQIVND (reference sequence). CDR3 length: 15 residues. Deletions cut 1 base from V and 6 bases from J, with 12 bases between. The CDR3 DNA follows: TGTGCCAGTAGTATAGTCGTTGGGGGCGCCGGGGAGCTGTTTTTT. Amino acid sequence: CASSIVVGGAGELFF.

This sequence joins TRBV5-1 and TRBJ2-2; no clear D. With 0 bases removed from V and 7 bases from J, the gap between germline ends came to 10 bases. Germline V gene data show CDR1 as SGHRS and CDR2 as YFSETQ. The length of the CDR3 is 14 residues. DNA of the CDR3: TGCGCCAGCAGCTTGGACGGTGCAAGCGGGGAGCTGTTTTTT. Translating gives CASSLDGASGELFF.

The gene calls are TRBV5-5 and TRBJ1-1; 12 bases align to TRBD1. This CDR3 has 14 residues. The V gene's germline CDR1 is SGHKS and CDR2 YYEKEE (reference sequence). With 0 bases clipped from V and 8 bases from J, the junction kept 2 bases outside the gene matches. The CDR3 DNA is TGTGCCAGCAGCTTGGTGGGGACAGGGGGCGAAGCTTTCTTT. Translating gives CASSLVGTGGEAFF.

J is TRBJ2-2 and V is TRBV7-9; no firm D call. This CDR3 region has 14 residues. Germline V gene sequence: CDR1 SEHNR, CDR2 FQNEAQ (reference sequence). Trimming took 3 bases from V and 4 from J, leaving 9 bases between them. The CDR3 spells CASSLIYGTGELFF. The CDR3, as DNA: TGTGCCAGCAGCTTGATCTACGGCACCGGGGAGCTGTTTTTT. Full variable domain (missing parts from reference TRBV7-9 and TRBJ2-2): DTGVSQNPRHKITKRGQNVTFRCDPISEHNRLYWYRQTLGQGPEFLTYFQNEAQLEKSRLLSDRFSAERPKGSFSTLEIQRTEQGDSAMYLCASSLIYGTGELFFGEGSRLTVL.

The chain uses TRBV7-8 and TRBJ1-5; D remains unclear. The CDR3 is 17 residues long. CDR1 and CDR2 (germline): SGHVS, FQNEAQ. V lost 4 bases to trimming and J lost 1 base, with 17 bases between them. The CDR3 sequence: CASSYLTGGKSNQPQHF. DNA of the CDR3: TGTGCCAGCAGCTACCTGACGGGAGGGAAGAGCAATCAGCCCCAGCATTTT.

A single count supports this clone. The chain recombines TRBV12-3 or TRBV12-4 with TRBJ1-1; no firm D call. The CDR3 is 12 residues long. V was cut by 3 bases and J by 5 bases, with 7 bases left in between. CDR3 bases: TGTGCCAGCAGTTTTCCGGAGACTGAAGCTTTCTTT. Amino acid sequence: CASSFPETEAFF.

This chain uses TRBV3-1 (or the pseudogene TRBV3-2) with TRBJ2-2; D call uncertain. V lost 5 bases, J lost 6 bases, and 16 bases lay in between. The CDR3 is 15 amino acids. Germline V gives CDR1 LGHDT, CDR2 YNNKEL (reference sequence). CDR3 sequence: CASSSGNSGAGELFF. CDR3 nucleotide sequence: TGTGCCAGCAGCTCGGGTAATTCCGGAGCCGGGGAGCTGTTTTTT.

The genes are TRBV6-6 and TRBJ1-2; no firm D call. Germline CDR1 MNHNY, CDR2 SVGAGI (reference sequence). The CDR3 consists of 15 residues. The V gene lost 2 bases and the J gene lost 3 bases, with 13 bases spanning the gap. The CDR3 reads CASSYGMEQHYGYTF. In nucleotides, the CDR3 is TGTGCCAGCAGTTACGGAATGGAACAGCACTATGGCTACACCTTC.

The chain combines TRBV5-1 with TRBJ2-5; TRBD2 matches 8 bases. The J segment lost 4 bases and the V segment lost 0 bases, leaving 5 bases of the junction unmatched. CDR1 and CDR2 from the germline V gene are SGHRS and YFSETQ. The CDR3 consists of 15 residues. The CDR3 DNA sequence: TGCGCCAGCAGCTTGGCAGCGGGAGTAGGAGAGACCCAGTACTTC. Amino acid sequence: CASSLAAGVGETQYF.

This chain links TRBV18 with TRBJ2-5; 9 nucleotides align to TRBD2. CDR1 is KGHSH, CDR2 LQKENI, per germline. CDR3 length equals 16 residues. J was trimmed by 4 bases and V by 0 bases; bases with no gene match: 6. CDR3: CASSPPGLARGETQYF. CDR3 sequence (DNA): TGTGCCAGCTCACCACCGGGACTAGCAAGAGGAGAGACCCAGTACTTC.

The chain combines TRBV5-4 with TRBJ1-2, with TRBD1 identical over 9 bases. V was pared by 5 bases and J by 8 bases, with 10 bases of the junction left unmatched. The CDR3 covers 14 residues. Germline V CDR1 and CDR2: SGHNT, YYREEE (reference sequence). CDR3: CASSAGTGRGGYTF. CDR3 nucleotide sequence: TGTGCCAGCAGTGCCGGGACAGGGAGAGGCGGCTACACCTTC.

The chain links TRBV9 to TRBJ1-6, with D perhaps matching TRBD1 (6 bases). From germline, CDR1 is SGDLS and CDR2 YYNGEE. V lost 4 bases and J lost 10, with 15 bases in between. CDR3 length equals 14 residues. DNA of the CDR3: TGTGCCAGCAGCTCTCGGGACATCAACTCACCCCTCCACTTT. Protein: CASSSRDINSPLHF.

The rearrangement uses TRBV4-2 and TRBJ1-6, with no clear D. Germline V gives CDR1 LGHNA, CDR2 YNFKEQ. The CDR3 sequence is 16 residues long. The V and J ends lost 2 bases and 3 bases respectively, with 11 bases between them. CDR3 in amino acids: CASSQPRQSYNSPLHF. The CDR3 DNA follows: TGTGCCAGCAGCCAACCCAGGCAGAGCTATAATTCACCCCTCCACTTT.

This sequence joins TRBV28 and TRBJ2-3; D is unclear. The V end lost 2 bases, the J end lost 3 bases, and 9 bases lay between the germline ends. Germline V CDR1 and CDR2: MDHEN, SYDVKM. The CDR3 is made up of 14 amino acids. CDR3 DNA: TGTGCCAGCAGTTTAAAACCAGTTACAGATACGCAGTATTTT. Protein product: CASSLKPVTDTQYF.